This T cell receptor beta chain was observed in a study of T cells in localized non-small cell lung cancer. This CDR3 comprises 14 residues. Trimming left V 4 bases short and J 7 bases short, with 17 bases between. CDR1 and CDR2 from the germline V gene are SGHDT and YYEEEE. Study-level points and caveats: Density of T cells in blood, when higher, went with longer overall survival. T cell clonality was highest in uninvolved adjacent lung, above tumor. Of the top 100 tumor clones, median about 56 were in adjacent lung, 25 to 35 among its top 100.

Points on this clone: Antigen specificity is unknown.

Method: immunoSEQ multiplex PCR; TCRdb's copy keeps in-frame clones and lacks some. The sample shows about 40,000 clones, around nine tenths of them seen only once. The source was peripheral blood, collected before any cancer treatment. This TCR derives from a woman aged 35-75 years with stage I lung adenocarcinoma. The chain recombines TRBV5-6 with TRBJ2-5; D tentatively reads TRBD1 or TRBD2 (5 bases each). The CDR3, as DNA: TGTGCCAGCAGCCAAGGGACCAAGATGTGGACCCAGTACTTC. This encodes CASSQGTKMWTQYF.